This entry lists 17 T cell receptor beta chains sequenced from one sample in a study of T cell clonality in common variable immunodeficiency. The protocol was immunoSEQ multiplex PCR, while the TCRdb copy is restricted to in-frame clones and leaves out a portion. The sample is made up of some 50,000 clones, none counted only once. Sequenced material: peripheral blood mononuclear cells. These TCRs come from a person aged 18 to 69 in good health.

This clone has at least ten counts. From the germline J gene comes the end of the CDR3, since the read stops 3 residues before it. V gene TRBV7-6 combines with J gene TRBJ1-3, with D tentatively TRBD1 (6 bases). V lost 1 base and J lost 6, with 13 bases in between. This CDR3 contains 15 residues. Germline assignment: CDR1 SGHVS and CDR2 FNYEAQ. The part of the CDR3 DNA that was read is TGTGCCAGCAGCTTAGAGCCAGGGGCGGAAAACACC. Translated: CASSLEPGAENT. The full CDR3 reads CASSLEPGAENTIYF.

This clone was seen only a few times. Read sequence stops 3 residues before the CDR3 end, and the germline J gene provides the missing end. The chain employs TRBV7-8 and TRBJ2-5, with TRBD2 matching 12 bases. V lost 4 bases and J lost 1; bases outside the gene matches: 4. The CDR3 has 16 amino acids. CDR1 and CDR2 (germline): SGHVS, FQNEAQ. The CDR3 sequence: CASSSRTSGTQETQYF. The sequenced CDR3 bases are TGTGCCAGCAGCTCGAGGACTAGCGGGACCCAAGAGACC.

This clone was counted at least ten times. The read falls 3 residues short of the CDR3 end, and the missing part is taken from the germline J gene. The V and J genes are TRBV6-2 or TRBV6-3 and TRBJ2-1; D remains unclear. The CDR3 has 11 residues. The germline gives CDR1 MNHEY, CDR2 SVGEGT. Between the trimmed V and J ends, which lost 8 bases and 8 bases, there was a span of 10 bases. The DNA read from the CDR3 is TGTGCCAGCTCCCGGGTGGATGAG. Amino acid sequence: CASSRVDE. The whole CDR3 protein is CASSRVDEQFF.

This clone was counted a few times. The read ends 3 residues shy of where the CDR3 ends; the end is completed using the germline J gene. J is TRBJ2-1 and V is TRBV30; no clear D gene. There are 14 residues in the CDR3. Per germline, CDR1 GTSNPN and CDR2 SVGIG (reference sequence). The germline V and J ends were trimmed by 3 bases and 4 bases, with 13 bases remaining between them. The CDR3 DNA, read in part, is TGTGCCTGGAGGGTCAACCTCACATACAATGAG. This codes for CAWRVNLTYNE. The full CDR3 reads CAWRVNLTYNEQFF. Variable domain in full (rest from reference TRBV30 and TRBJ2-1): SQTIHQWPATLVQPVGSPLSLECTVEGTSNPNLYWYRQAAGRGLQLLFYSVGIGQISSEVPQNLSASRPQDRQFILSSKKLLLSDSGFYLCAWRVNLTYNEQFFGPGTRLTVL.

This clone was recorded many times. The read finishes 3 residues shy of the CDR3 end, and the germline J gene is used to complete it. The gene calls are TRBV6-2 or TRBV6-3 and TRBJ1-5; tentative D call: TRBD1 (5 bases). Looked up from germline, CDR1 is MNHEY and CDR2 is SVGEGT. The CDR3 spans 16 residues. The V gene lost 2 bases and the J gene lost 6 bases, with 17 bases spanning the gap. The part of the CDR3 DNA that was read is TGTGCCAGCAGTTACCGGCTTCGGACGGGGGTTCAGCCC. Translating gives CASSYRLRTGVQP. The full CDR3 protein is CASSYRLRTGVQPQHF.

This clone was seen ten or more times. The CDR3 end lies 3 residues beyond the end of the read and is filled in from the germline J gene. The chain carries TRBV15 and TRBJ1-2; D uncertain. CDR1 is LNHNV, CDR2 YYDKDF, per germline (reference sequence). V lost 0 bases and J lost 6, with 5 bases in between. The CDR3 has 12 residues. The DNA read from the CDR3 is TGTGCCACCAGCAGAGAATCAGATGGC. Translated: CATSRESDG. The full CDR3 protein reads CATSRESDGYTF.

This clone was seen repeatedly, ten times or more. The read finishes 3 residues shy of the CDR3 end, and the germline J gene is used to complete it. V and J are TRBV6-2 or TRBV6-3 and TRBJ1-2, with 7 bases that match TRBD1. The junction had 5 bases not matched to a gene; V was cut back by 6 bases and J by 4 bases. Germline-derived CDR1 and CDR2 are MNHEY and SVGEGT. The CDR3 covers 13 residues. The CDR3 protein is CASSPRTGYGYTF. Partial CDR3 DNA: TGTGCCAGCAGCCCCAGGACAGGCTATGGC.

With respect to this clone: The read terminates 3 residues before the CDR3 end, so the remaining end is supplied by the germline J gene. V and J are TRBV11-2 and TRBJ2-7, with D maybe TRBD1 (6 bases). This CDR3 has 15 residues. Trimming pared 5 bases from V and 3 bases from J, leaving 17 bases between. Per germline, CDR1 SGHAT and CDR2 FQNNGV. This CDR3 reads CASSRTPQGFYEQYF. Partial CDR3 DNA: TGTGCCAGCAGCCGCACCCCACAGGGATTCTACGAG.

This clone has only a few counts. Read sequence stops 3 residues before the CDR3 end, and the germline J gene provides the missing end. V is TRBV7-9 and J is TRBJ1-1, with TRBD1 matching 10 bases. The CDR3 is 14 residues long. Germline loops: CDR1 SEHNR, CDR2 FQNEAQ (reference sequence). CDR3 sequence: CASSAPGTGVYAFF. Partial CDR3 DNA: TGTGCCAGCAGCGCTCCCGGGACAGGGGTTTAT.

This clone was seen repeatedly, ten times or more. The CDR3 end is not reached by the read, which stops 3 residues before it; the germline J gene fills it in. This chain uses TRBV20-1 with TRBJ2-5; 12 bases match TRBD2. The CDR3 has 14 residues. Germline V CDR1 and CDR2: DFQATT, SNEGSKA (reference sequence). V shed 3 bases and J 3 bases; nucleotides not matched to a gene: 2. The covered CDR3 bases are TGCAGTGCTAGTCGGACTAGCGGGAAAGAGACC. Translated: CSASRTSGKET. The CDR3 reads in full as CSASRTSGKETQYF.

This clone appeared many times. The read terminates 3 residues ahead of where the CDR3 ends, so the germline J gene completes it. J is TRBJ1-3 and V is TRBV6-2 or TRBV6-3, with a tentative D call TRBD1 (5 bases). Trimming left V 7 bases short and J 3 bases short, with 13 bases between. This CDR3 has 14 residues. CDR1 MNHEY and CDR2 SVGEGT come from the germline V gene. CDR3 loop: CASTTGSSGNTIYF. Partial CDR3 DNA: TGTGCCAGCACCACAGGCTCGAGTGGAAACACC.

As concerns this clone: Read sequence stops 3 residues before the CDR3 end, and the germline J gene provides the missing end. The gene calls are TRBV6-2 or TRBV6-3 and TRBJ2-3; 12 nucleotides agree with TRBD2. This CDR3 has 17 residues. The germline V gene has CDR1 MNHEY and CDR2 SVGEGT. CDR3 residues: CASSYSRLAGDQETQYF. The DNA read from the CDR3 is TGTGCCAGCAGTTACTCGCGACTAGCGGGAGACCAAGAGACG.

In this sample, this clone turned up many times. The read terminates 3 residues ahead of where the CDR3 ends, so the germline J gene completes it. The genes are TRBV6-2 or TRBV6-3 and TRBJ1-1; unclear D gene. The CDR3 loop spans 15 amino acids. The V and J ends lost 0 bases and 4 bases respectively, with 12 bases between them. Germline-derived CDR1 and CDR2 are MNHEY and SVGEGT. This CDR3 reads CASSYSSGGITEAFF. Incomplete CDR3 DNA: TGTGCCAGCAGTTACTCATCAGGTGGTATCACTGAA.

This clone was detected ten times or more. The CDR3 goes on 3 residues after the read ends, and that part is filled in from the germline J gene. This rearrangement joins TRBV18 to TRBJ2-3; D is unresolved. The germline V gene encodes CDR1 KGHSH and CDR2 LQKENI. The V gene lost 0 bases and the J gene lost 6 bases, with 10 bases spanning the gap. The CDR3 length is 14 residues. The chain's CDR3 is CASSPPTIQDTQYF. Incomplete CDR3 DNA: TGTGCCAGCTCACCACCTACTATCCAGGATACG.

This clone showed up many times. The read stops 3 residues short of the end of the CDR3; the missing end is completed from the germline J gene. V is TRBV19 and J is TRBJ1-4, with 10 nucleotides matching TRBD1. The CDR3 runs to 15 residues. V shed 5 bases and J 8 bases; nucleotides not matched to a gene: 8. CDR1 and CDR2 from the germline V gene are LNHDA and SQIVND (reference sequence). The sequenced CDR3 bases are TGTGCCAGTAGTCCCGGGACAGGGGAAAGCGAAAAA. Translated, it gives CASSPGTGESEK. The whole CDR3 sequence is CASSPGTGESEKLFF.

This clone was counted many times. The CDR3 end is not reached by the read, which stops 3 residues before it; the germline J gene fills it in. The V and J genes are TRBV10-1 and TRBJ2-1; 7 bases are shared with TRBD1. CDR1 is WNHNN, CDR2 SYGVQD, per germline (reference sequence). The CDR3 contains 15 residues. The V segment lost 4 bases and the J segment 5 bases; nucleotides outside the gene matches: 8. The CDR3 region is CASSGETGMDNEQFF. Partial CDR3 DNA: TGCGCCAGCAGTGGCGAGACAGGGATGGACAATGAG.

Ten or more counts support this clone. The sequence runs out 3 residues before the end of the CDR3; the remainder is reconstructed from the germline J gene. This chain joins TRBV6-2 or TRBV6-3 and TRBJ2-4, with D possibly matching TRBD1 (6 bases). This CDR3 has 15 residues. The germline V gene encodes CDR1 MNHEY and CDR2 SVGEGT. Trimming took off 6 bases at V and 1 base at J, with 13 bases between the two ends. CDR3 in amino acids: CASSQQQGAKNIQYF. CDR3 bases read: TGTGCCAGCAGCCAACAACAGGGTGCCAAAAACATT.